This T cell receptor beta chain was recovered during a study of beta chain features in type 1 diabetes. Study-wide results and limits: When Type 1 diabetes patients were examined, their TCRB CDR3s proved moderately but significantly shorter in all four CD4+ subsets.

This clone was counted only a few times. The antigen remains undetermined. Reverse transcription of all isolated RNA meant that expressed TCRB transcripts were sequenced. The assay was immunoSEQ multiplex PCR, and TCRdb's table has in-frame clones only and misses some. The sample records more than 550,000 clones, 11% to 15% being singletons. The V gene end was trimmed by 7 bases and the J gene end by 2 bases; junction bases not matched to a gene: 7. Per the germline V gene, CDR1 is SQVTM and CDR2 is ANQGSEA. The CDR3 extends over 14 amino acids. This TCR was sampled from a man younger than 35 with type 1 diabetes. The rearrangement links TRBV29-1 to TRBJ2-3, with TRBD1 matching over 9 bases. Source material: naive CD4+ T cells from blood. The CDR3 DNA reads TGCAGCGCACCCACAGGGGGCGACACAGATACGCAGTATTTT. It is translated as CSAPTGGDTDTQYF.